The 5 T cell receptor beta chains in this list originate from one sample, sequenced in a study of shared clonotypes between healthy human individuals (dated by TCRdb to about 2020). CD8 naive samples consisted of CD45RO-negative cells that were positively selected for CCR7, yielding a CD45RA+CCR7+ population without TemRA cells. Preparation of the library involved the immunoSEQ multiplex PCR assay. The table comes from immuneACCESS by way of TCRdb, which keeps in-frame sequences with V and J called. Part of the clones is missing from these tables; in studies checked, under half for an unresolved V gene and the rest for unknown reasons. The sample includes 760,000 or so clones, with roughly 96% observed a single time. The ten most abundant clones make up less than 0.3% of the sample. The material sequenced was naive CD8+ T cells sorted from blood. The intended sense of this specimen's cell subset or site label: CD45RA+CCR7+. The source is a man aged 25 to 45 in good health.

The chain employs TRBV10-2 and TRBJ2-1; D is ambiguous. The CDR3 covers 17 residues. The germline gives CDR1 WSHSY, CDR2 SAAADI. With 0 bases removed from V and 1 base from J, the gap between germline ends came to 13 bases. CDR3 DNA sequence: TGCGCCAGCAGTGAGTCTGGTAATTGGGGATCCTACAATGAGCAGTTCTTC. This codes for CASSESGNWGSYNEQFF.

As to this clone: Additional DNA sequences in this sample encode the identical CDR3. V is TRBV27 and J is TRBJ2-7; D is undetermined. CDR1 MNHEY and CDR2 SMNVEV come from the germline V gene (reference sequence). The CDR3 consists of 13 residues. V lost 3 bases and J 3 bases, leaving 9 bases between the germline ends. CDR3: CASSLTPRYEQYF. The CDR3 coding sequence is TGTGCCAGCAGTTTGACCCCCCGCTACGAGCAGTACTTC.

This clone was observed once. This chain uses TRBV15 with TRBJ2-3; 11 bases align to TRBD2. Germline CDR1 is LNHNV and CDR2 is YYDKDF (reference sequence). V lost 1 base to trimming and J lost 11 bases; unmatched junction nucleotides: 8. The CDR3 extends over 15 amino acids. The CDR3 sequence: CATSRVAGGPSGQYF. As DNA, the CDR3 is TGTGCCACCAGCAGAGTAGCGGGAGGGCCTAGCGGGCAGTATTTT.

Regarding this clone: A junction boundary mismatches the germline segment, possibly from a read error. CDR3 in amino acids: CSVEDRGLAGNTIYF. DNA of the CDR3: TGCAGCGTGGAAGACAGGGGTTTGGCTGGAAACACCATATATTTT. The rearrangement joins TRBV29-1 to TRBJ1-3, with 8 bases matching TRBD1. Germline CDR1 and CDR2: SQVTM and ANQGSEA. The CDR3 sequence is 15 residues long.

This clone was seen just once. The gene calls are TRBV9 and TRBJ2-1, with 11 bases identical to TRBD1. CDR1 and CDR2 (germline): SGDLS, YYNGEE. The CDR3 spans 17 residues. J gave up 6 bases and V 0 bases, and 8 bases lay outside the gene matches. This CDR3 reads CASSVAGRGQGVNEQFF. The CDR3 DNA reads TGTGCCAGCAGCGTAGCTGGTCGGGGACAGGGGGTCAATGAGCAGTTCTTC.